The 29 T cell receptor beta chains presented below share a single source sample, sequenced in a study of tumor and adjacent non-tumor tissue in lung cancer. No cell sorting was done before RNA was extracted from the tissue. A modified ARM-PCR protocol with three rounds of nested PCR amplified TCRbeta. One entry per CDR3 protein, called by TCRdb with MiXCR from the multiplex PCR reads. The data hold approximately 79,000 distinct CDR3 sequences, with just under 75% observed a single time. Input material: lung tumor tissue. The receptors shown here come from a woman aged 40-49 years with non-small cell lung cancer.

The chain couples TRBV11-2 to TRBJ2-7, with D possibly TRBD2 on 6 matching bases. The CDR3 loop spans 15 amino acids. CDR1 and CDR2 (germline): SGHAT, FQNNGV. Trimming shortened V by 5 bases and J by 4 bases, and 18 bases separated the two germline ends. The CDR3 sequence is CASSTSRDSCYEQYF. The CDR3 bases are TGTGCCAGCAGCACGTCTCGGGACTCTTGTTACGAGCAGTACTTC. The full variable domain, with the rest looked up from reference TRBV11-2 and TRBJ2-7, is EAGVAQSPRYKIIEKRQSVAFWCNPISGHATLYWYQQILGQGPKLLIQFQNNGVVDDSQLPKDRFSAERLKGVDSTLKIQPAKLEDSAVYLCASSTSRDSCYEQYFGPGTRLTVT.

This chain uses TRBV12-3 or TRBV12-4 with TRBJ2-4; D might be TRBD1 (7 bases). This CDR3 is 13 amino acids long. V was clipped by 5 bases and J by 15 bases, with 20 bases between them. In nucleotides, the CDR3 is TGTGCCAGCAGTAAGGGACAGTGGAGGGTTCGGTACTTC. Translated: CASSKGQWRVRYF.

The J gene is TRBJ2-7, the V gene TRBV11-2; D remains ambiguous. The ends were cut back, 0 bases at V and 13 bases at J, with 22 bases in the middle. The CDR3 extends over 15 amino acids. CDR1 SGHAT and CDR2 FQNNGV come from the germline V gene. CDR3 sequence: CASSLDPPRSYDQYF. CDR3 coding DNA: TGTGCCAGCAGCTTAGATCCCCCGAGGTCCTACGACCAATACTTC.

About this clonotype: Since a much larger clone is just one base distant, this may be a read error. As DNA, the CDR3 is TGCGCCAGCAAGCCGGGACAGGGTCTCTACGAGCGGTACTTC. Translated, it gives CASKPGQGLYERYF. V gene TRBV5-1 combines with J gene TRBJ2-7, with 9 positions matching TRBD1. The CDR3 spans 14 residues. Germline lookup yields CDR1 SGHRS and CDR2 YFSETQ.

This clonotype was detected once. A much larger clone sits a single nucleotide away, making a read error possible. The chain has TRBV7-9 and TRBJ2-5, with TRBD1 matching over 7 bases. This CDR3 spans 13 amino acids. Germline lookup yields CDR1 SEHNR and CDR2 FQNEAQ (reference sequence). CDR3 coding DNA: TGTACCAGCAGCTTAACGACAGGGGAGACCCAGTACTTC. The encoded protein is CTSSLTTGETQYF.

The CDR3 loop is CASSLGWGRVAGGLPQETQYF. CDR3 nucleotide sequence: TGTGCCAGCAGTTTAGGATGGGGCCGAGTAGCGGGGGGACTGCCTCAAGAGACCCAGTACTTC. The gene calls are TRBV12-3 or TRBV12-4 and TRBJ2-5; TRBD2 agrees at 10 bases. CDR3 size: 21 residues. After removal of 1 base from V and 2 bases from J, the junction contained 19 bases not matched to a gene.

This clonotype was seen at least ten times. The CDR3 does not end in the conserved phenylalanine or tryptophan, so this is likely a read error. The DNA for the CDR3 is TGTGCCAGCAGTGGGAGCGGGGGGGCTACAAGCGAGCAGTACTTA. Protein product: CASSGSGGATSEQYL. V usage is TRBV13 and J usage is TRBJ2-7; 10 positions match TRBD2. CDR1 is PRHDT, CDR2 FYEKMQ, per germline (reference sequence). This CDR3 spans 15 amino acids. With 6 bases clipped from V and 6 bases from J, the junction kept 11 bases outside the gene matches.

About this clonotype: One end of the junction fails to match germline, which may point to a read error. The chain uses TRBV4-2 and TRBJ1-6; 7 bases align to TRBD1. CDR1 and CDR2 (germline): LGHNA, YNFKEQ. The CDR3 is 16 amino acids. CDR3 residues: CANSPSQTGRNSPLHF. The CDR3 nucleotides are TGTGCCAACAGTCCCAGTCAGACAGGGAGAAATTCACCCCTTCACTTT.

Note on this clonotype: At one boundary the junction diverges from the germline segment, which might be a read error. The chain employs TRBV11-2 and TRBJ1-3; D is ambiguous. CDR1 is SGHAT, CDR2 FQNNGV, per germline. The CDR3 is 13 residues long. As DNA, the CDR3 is TGTGCCAGCAGCCGAGCGTCCGGTAACAACATACATTTT. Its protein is CASSRASGNNIHF.

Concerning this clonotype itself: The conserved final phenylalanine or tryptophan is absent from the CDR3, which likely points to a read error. Here the CDR3 reads CASSPRRTSGGANVLTL. The CDR3 DNA follows: TGTGCCAGCAGCCCCCGCAGGACTTCAGGTGGGGCCAACGTCCTGACTTTA. This chain uses TRBV7-9 with TRBJ2-6; D possibly corresponds to TRBD2 (5 bases). Trimming stripped 5 bases from V and 3 bases from J, with 17 bases between. This CDR3 contains 17 residues. In germline, CDR1 is SEHNR, CDR2 FQNEAQ (reference sequence).

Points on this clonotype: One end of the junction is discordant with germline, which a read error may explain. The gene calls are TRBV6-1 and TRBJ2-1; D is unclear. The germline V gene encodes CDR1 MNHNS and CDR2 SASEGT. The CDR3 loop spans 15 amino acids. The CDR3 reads CACSMAQSSYNEQFF. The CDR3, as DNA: TGTGCCTGCAGCATGGCCCAGAGCTCCTACAATGAGCAGTTCTTC.

DNA for the CDR3: TGTGCCAGCAACACCGGAACAGGCACCTACGAGCAGTACTTC. Amino acid sequence: CASNTGTGTYEQYF. The rearrangement uses TRBV5-5 and TRBJ2-7, with D possibly being TRBD1 (5 bases). The germline V and J ends were trimmed by 6 bases and 2 bases, with 15 bases remaining between them. The length of the CDR3 is 14 residues. Germline loops: CDR1 SGHKS, CDR2 YYEKEE (reference sequence).

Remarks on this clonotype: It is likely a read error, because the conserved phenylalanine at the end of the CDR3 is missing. Written as DNA, the CDR3 is TGTGCCAGCAGACCCTCCAACTCCTACAATGAGCAGTTCTTA. Encoded protein: CASRPSNSYNEQFL. The chain links TRBV6-1 to TRBJ2-1; D unclear. V was shortened by 6 bases and J by 0 bases, with 9 bases between the two germline ends. The germline V gene encodes CDR1 MNHNS and CDR2 SASEGT. This CDR3 has 14 amino acids.

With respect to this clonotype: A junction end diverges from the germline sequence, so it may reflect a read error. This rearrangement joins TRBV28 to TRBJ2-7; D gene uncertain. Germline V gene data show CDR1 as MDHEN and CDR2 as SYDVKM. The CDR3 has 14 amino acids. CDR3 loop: CASSRPGFDRERYF. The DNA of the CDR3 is TGTGCCAGTAGCAGACCGGGCTTTGATAGAGAGCGGTACTTC.

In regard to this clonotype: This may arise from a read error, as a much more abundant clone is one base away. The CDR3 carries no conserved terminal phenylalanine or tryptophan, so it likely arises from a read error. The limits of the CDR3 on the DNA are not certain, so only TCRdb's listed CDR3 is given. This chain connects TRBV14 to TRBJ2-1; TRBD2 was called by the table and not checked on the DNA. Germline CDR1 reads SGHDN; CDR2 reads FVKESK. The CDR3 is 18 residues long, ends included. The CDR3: CASSQDLTARLSYNEQSL.

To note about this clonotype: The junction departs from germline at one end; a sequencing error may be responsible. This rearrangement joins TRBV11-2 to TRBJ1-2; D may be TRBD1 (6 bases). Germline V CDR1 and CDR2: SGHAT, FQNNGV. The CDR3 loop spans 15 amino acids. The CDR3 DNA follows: TGTACTAGCAGCTTATCTCCGGGACACACCTATGGTTACACCTTC. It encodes CTSSLSPGHTYGYTF.

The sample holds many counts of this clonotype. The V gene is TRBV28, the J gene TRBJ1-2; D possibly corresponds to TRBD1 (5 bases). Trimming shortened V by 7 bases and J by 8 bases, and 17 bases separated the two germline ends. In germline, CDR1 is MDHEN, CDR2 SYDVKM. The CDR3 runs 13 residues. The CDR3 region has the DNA TGTGCCAGCACGGGACCCGAATCGTGGGGCTACACCTTC. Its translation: CASTGPESWGYTF.

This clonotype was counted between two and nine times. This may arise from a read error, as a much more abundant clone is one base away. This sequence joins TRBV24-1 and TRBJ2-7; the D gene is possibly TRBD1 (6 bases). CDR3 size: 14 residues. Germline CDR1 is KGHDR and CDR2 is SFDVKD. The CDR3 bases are TGTGCCACCAGTAGTTCGACCCAGGGGTACGAGCATTACTTC. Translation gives CATSSSTQGYEHYF.

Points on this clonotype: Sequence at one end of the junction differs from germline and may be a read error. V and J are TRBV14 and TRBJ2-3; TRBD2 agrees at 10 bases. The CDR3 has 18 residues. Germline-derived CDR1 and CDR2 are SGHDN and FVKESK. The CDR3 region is CASSQLNLAGGRTGTQYF. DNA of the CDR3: TGTGCAAGCAGCCAACTAAACTTAGCGGGGGGACGCACAGGTACGCAGTATTTT.

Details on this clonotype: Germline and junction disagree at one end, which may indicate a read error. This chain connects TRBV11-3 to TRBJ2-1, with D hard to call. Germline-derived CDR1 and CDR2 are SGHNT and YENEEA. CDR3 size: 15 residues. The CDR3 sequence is CVSSLRFDQNNEQFF. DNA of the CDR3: TGTGTCAGCAGCTTGCGCTTCGACCAAAACAATGAGCAGTTCTTC.

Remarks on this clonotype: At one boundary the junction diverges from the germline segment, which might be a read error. In DNA, the CDR3 is TGTGCCAGCAGCATGGAAGGGTGGGGGATGGCTGAAGCCTTCTTT. This sequence encodes CASSMEGWGMAEAFF. V and J are TRBV5-4 and TRBJ1-1, with D tentatively TRBD1 (5 bases). Germline V lookup: CDR1 SGHNT, CDR2 YYREEE (reference sequence). The CDR3 has 15 residues.

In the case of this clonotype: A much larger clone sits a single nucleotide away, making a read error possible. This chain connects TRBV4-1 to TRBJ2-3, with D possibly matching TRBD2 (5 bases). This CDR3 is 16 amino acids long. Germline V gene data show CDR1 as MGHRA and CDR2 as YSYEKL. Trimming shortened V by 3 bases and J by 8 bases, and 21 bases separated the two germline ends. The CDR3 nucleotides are TGCGCCAGCAGCCAGGTCCTAGGGCCGCTAGAGGGTACGCAGTATTTT. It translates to CASSQVLGPLEGTQYF.

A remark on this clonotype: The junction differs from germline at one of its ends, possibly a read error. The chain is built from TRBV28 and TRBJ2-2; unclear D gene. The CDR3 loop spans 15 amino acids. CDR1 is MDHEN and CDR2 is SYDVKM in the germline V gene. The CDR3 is CASTLGETNTGELFF. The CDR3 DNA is TGTGCCAGCACCCTTGGAGAAACTAACACAGGGGAGCTGTTTTTT.

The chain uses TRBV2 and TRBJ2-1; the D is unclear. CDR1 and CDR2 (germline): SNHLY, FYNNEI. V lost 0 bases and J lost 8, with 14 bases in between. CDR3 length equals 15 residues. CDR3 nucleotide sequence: TGTGCCAGCAGTGAAGCTAGTCTACCTGAGGATGAGCAGTTCTTC. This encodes CASSEASLPEDEQFF.

The CDR3 loop is CSARDNRRGSDYEQYF. CDR3 in DNA: TGCAGTGCTAGAGATAACCGCCGGGGGTCCGATTACGAGCAGTACTTC. This chain uses TRBV20-1 with TRBJ2-7, with a weak D call TRBD2 (6 bases). V lost 0 bases and J lost 4, with 19 bases in between. Germline values: CDR1 DFQATT, CDR2 SNEGSKA (reference sequence). This CDR3 contains 16 residues.

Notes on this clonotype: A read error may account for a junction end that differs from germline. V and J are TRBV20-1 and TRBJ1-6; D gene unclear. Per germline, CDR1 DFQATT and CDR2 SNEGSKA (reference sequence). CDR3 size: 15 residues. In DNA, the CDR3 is TGCAGTGCAAGAAACCAAGCAGGTTATAATTCACCCATCCACTTT. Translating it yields CSARNQAGYNSPIHF.

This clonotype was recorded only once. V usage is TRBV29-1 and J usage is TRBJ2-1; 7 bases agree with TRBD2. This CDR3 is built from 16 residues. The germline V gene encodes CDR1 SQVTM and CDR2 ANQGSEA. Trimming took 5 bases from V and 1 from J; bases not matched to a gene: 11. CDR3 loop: CSVRVGGSRSYNEQFF. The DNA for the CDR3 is TGCAGCGTTAGGGTGGGAGGGTCCCGTTCCTACAATGAGCAGTTCTTC.

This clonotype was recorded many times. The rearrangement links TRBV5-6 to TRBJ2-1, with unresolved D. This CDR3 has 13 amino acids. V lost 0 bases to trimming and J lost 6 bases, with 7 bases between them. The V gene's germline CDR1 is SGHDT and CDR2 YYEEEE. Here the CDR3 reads CASSLGVGNEQFF. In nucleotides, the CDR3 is TGTGCCAGCAGCTTGGGGGTTGGCAATGAGCAGTTCTTC.

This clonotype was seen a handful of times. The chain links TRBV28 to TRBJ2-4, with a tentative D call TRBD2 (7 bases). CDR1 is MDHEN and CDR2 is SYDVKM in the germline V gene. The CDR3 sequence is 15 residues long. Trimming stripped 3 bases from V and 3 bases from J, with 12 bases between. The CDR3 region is CASSFEGGVKNIQYF. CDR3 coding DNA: TGTGCCAGCAGTTTCGAGGGGGGGGTCAAAAACATTCAGTACTTC.